This is a list of T cell receptor beta chains from one sample in a study of vaccination effects on CD4 cells after COVID-19. Sequencing used immunoSEQ multiplex PCR; TCRdb keeps in-frame clones, though not all of them. Among about 80,000 clones listed, 60% to 85% were seen once. No antigens are known for them. The sample here was CD4+ T cells from PBMCs cultured with HCoV-OC43 spike peptides, taken after COVID-19 vaccination. These TCRs come from a human donor who received a COVID-19 vaccine. The CDR3 runs from the conserved cysteine through the conserved F or W. A D gene is named only where the DNA matches it firmly. Only some rows state a clone size, as once, few, many or a class for expanded clones.

size | D | J | V | CDR3 | DNA
- | - | TRBJ2-3 | TRBV7-8 | CASSLGGAWGDTQYF | TGTGCCAGCAGCTTAGGAGGGGCCTGGGGAGATACGCAGTATTTT
- | TRBD1 | TRBJ1-1 | TRBV18 | CASSAGQGQGTEAFF | TGTGCCAGCTCGGCGGGACAGGGACAGGGCACTGAAGCTTTCTTT
- | - | TRBJ1-2 | TRBV19 | CASSILGGTKVHTF | TGTGCCAGTAGTATCCTAGGGGGGACCAAGGTACACACCTTC
few | TRBD2 | TRBJ2-1 | TRBV7-2 | CASSLGLAGNNEQFF | TGTGCCAGCAGCTTGGGACTAGCGGGGAACAATGAGCAGTTCTTC
- | TRBD2 | TRBJ2-1 | TRBV6-2/TRBV6-3 | CASSYSGGGNEQFF | TGTGCCAGCAGTTACTCTGGGGGGGGCAATGAGCAGTTCTTC
- | TRBD2 | TRBJ2-5 | TRBV3-1/TRBV3-2 | CASSRFRGGDGETQYF | TGTGCCAGCAGCCGCTTTCGCGGGGGGGATGGAGAGACCCAGTACTTC
- | - | TRBJ2-6 | TRBV10-2 | CASTNAPGRAGANVLTF | TGCGCCAGCACCAACGCTCCCGGCCGGGCTGGGGCCAACGTCCTGACTTTC
- | - | TRBJ2-3 | TRBV19 | CASSIGGSTDTQYF | TGTGCCAGTAGTATAGGAGGGAGCACAGATACGCAGTATTTT
- | - | TRBJ1-2 | TRBV4-3 | CASSQEFRTGLGYTF | TGCGCCAGCAGCCAAGAATTTCGAACAGGGTTGGGCTACACCTTC
few | - | TRBJ1-2 | TRBV18 | CASSPDRPYGYTF | TGTGCCAGCTCACCAGACAGGCCCTATGGCTACACCTTC
once | - | TRBJ1-3 | TRBV30 | CAWKFGAIMSSGNTIYF | TGTGCCTGGAAATTCGGGGCCATAATGAGCTCTGGAAACACCATATATTTT
- | TRBD1 | TRBJ2-3 | TRBV25-1 | CASTFSRQGTDTQYF | TGTGCCAGCACGTTTTCGAGACAGGGGACAGATACGCAGTATTTT
- | TRBD1 | TRBJ1-5 | TRBV2 | CASRQGALGQPQHF | TGTGCCAGCAGACAGGGGGCTTTGGGACAGCCCCAGCATTTT
- | TRBD1 | TRBJ2-3 | TRBV19 | CASSPGTGANTDTQYF | TGTGCCAGTAGTCCGGGGACAGGGGCCAACACAGATACGCAGTATTTT
- | TRBD1 | TRBJ1-2 | TRBV24-1 | CATSDPFGTGAGGYTF | TGTGCCACCAGTGATCCGTTTGGGACAGGGGCGGGTGGCTACACCTTC
- | - | TRBJ2-5 | TRBV5-4 | CASSHPGTTRETQYF | TGTGCCAGCAGCCACCCCGGGACAACTAGAGAGACCCAGTACTTC
- | TRBD2 | TRBJ2-4 | TRBV10-3 | CAISEILAGGPGKNIQYF | TGTGCCATCAGTGAGATTCTAGCGGGGGGGCCGGGCAAAAACATTCAGTACTTC
once | - | TRBJ2-2 | TRBV9 | CASSTRVAGELFF | TGTGCCAGCAGCACCAGGGTGGCCGGGGAGCTGTTTTTT
few | TRBD1 | TRBJ1-2 | TRBV6-1 | CASSEAIRGTGRDGYTF | TGTGCCAGCAGTGAAGCTATCCGCGGGACAGGGAGGGATGGCTACACCTTC
- | TRBD1 | TRBJ1-4 | TRBV27 | CASSFWQGAANEKLFF | TGTGCCAGCAGTTTTTGGCAGGGGGCAGCTAATGAAAAACTGTTTTTT
- | - | TRBJ1-2 | TRBV4-3 | CASSQDEVRGSGYTF | TGCGCCAGCAGCCAAGATGAGGTGAGGGGTAGCGGCTACACCTTC
- | - | TRBJ1-5 | TRBV10-3 | CAIRGRLDQPQHF | TGTGCCATCAGGGGGCGTTTGGATCAGCCCCAGCATTTT
- | TRBD1 | TRBJ1-1 | TRBV30 | CAWGRQGLGTEAFF | TGTGCCTGGGGCAGACAGGGCCTAGGCACTGAAGCTTTCTTT
few | TRBD2 | TRBJ2-4 | TRBV7-2 | CASSLLGGSVIQYF | TGTGCCAGCAGCTTATTGGGAGGGTCTGTCATTCAGTACTTC
- | TRBD1 | TRBJ2-3 | TRBV9 | CASSVGLTGGADTQYF | TGTGCCAGCAGCGTAGGGTTAACAGGGGGCGCAGATACGCAGTATTTT
- | TRBD1 | TRBJ2-2 | TRBV4-1 | CASSQDLTGTLNTGELFF | TGCGCCAGCAGCCAAGACCTGACAGGGACCTTGAACACCGGGGAGCTGTTTTTT
- | - | TRBJ2-3 | TRBV20-1 | CSVRTFDTQYF | TGCAGTGTACGGACATTCGATACGCAGTATTTT
- | - | TRBJ2-3 | TRBV19 | CASSIGFRDTQYF | TGTGCCAGTAGTATCGGGTTTAGAGATACGCAGTATTTT
- | TRBD1 | TRBJ1-1 | TRBV5-1 | CASSLTGVDTEAFF | TGCGCCAGCAGCCTGACAGGGGTGGACACTGAAGCTTTCTTT
- | - | TRBJ2-2 | TRBV28 | CASSLQTGELFF | TGTGCCAGCAGTTTACAGACCGGGGAGCTGTTTTTT
- | - | TRBJ1-1 | TRBV5-1 | CASSLGGGSAEAFF | TGCGCCAGCAGCTTGGGAGGGGGGTCAGCTGAAGCTTTCTTT
few | - | TRBJ1-1 | TRBV6-5 | CASRGVGTEAFF | TGTGCCAGCAGAGGAGTTGGCACTGAAGCTTTCTTT
few | - | TRBJ1-6 | TRBV27 | CASRQEVLSPLHF | TGTGCCAGCCGACAGGAGGTGTTGTCACCCCTCCACTTT
- | - | TRBJ1-4 | TRBV7-2 | CASSLDRGKINEKLFF | TGTGCCAGCAGCTTAGACCGCGGGAAGATAAATGAAAAACTGTTTTTT
- | TRBD2 | TRBJ2-1 | TRBV2 | CASREVPGLVEEQFF | TGTGCCAGCAGAGAAGTCCCGGGACTAGTTGAGGAGCAGTTCTTC